This TCR beta chain was sequenced during a study of T cells in Graves' hyperthyroidism and ophthalmopathy. Study outcomes and limitations: A median around six months before onset, the model predicted ophthalmopathy. In simple terms, a model built on 13 V-J features told ophthalmopathy apart from stable hyperthyroidism.

Trimming cost V 8 bases and J 4 bases, with 14 bases left between them. The CDR3 is 13 amino acids. Amplification of TCR beta CDR3 regions used RNA as the template. An initial round of RT-PCR targeting the TCR CDR3 relied on the HTBI primer set. MiXCR, run by TCRdb on the multiplex PCR reads, gives a single entry per CDR3 protein. Of over 650,000 distinct CDR3 sequences listed, 15% to 20% are singletons. The study excluded patients with uncontrolled infection, other autoimmune disease, pregnancy or lactation. This clonotype showed up many times. Antigen: not known. Sample: blood. The TCR comes from a man aged 18 to 29 with Graves' hyperthyroidism. This chain connects TRBV12-3 or TRBV12-4 to TRBJ2-5; perhaps TRBD1 as D (6 bases). CDR3 sequence: CASRGRGRETQYF. In DNA, the CDR3 is TGTGCCAGCCGCGGCAGGGGTCGAGAGACCCAGTACTTC.